The following is a T cell receptor beta chain sequence with its context. This entry is derived from a study of shared clonotypes between healthy human individuals. In the original processing: Junction-only sequences without quality scores came from ImmunoSEQ, so filtering differed. Assay used: immunoSEQ multiplex PCR; TCRdb lists only in-frame clones, some missing. V and J calls and clone size follow that table, whereas D and trimming were derived from the DNA. The repertoire consists of over a million clones, with around 82% occurring once and the leading ten covering 0.55% to 0.7%. Germline V gene sequence: CDR1 MNHEY, CDR2 SMNVEV (reference sequence). With V trimmed by 3 bases and J by 2 bases, 7 bases remained unmatched. This CDR3 is 15 amino acids long.

The specimen was memory CD4+ T cells from PBMCs. Subset of the sample: CD45RA-negative fraction. The chain links TRBV27 to TRBJ2-7; TRBD2 matches 7 bases. The clonotype originates from a young man in good health. Some clones in this sample may be carry-over from other donors' samples. The CDR3: CASSLGGTKAYEQYF. CDR3 DNA: TGTGCCAGCAGTTTGGGAGGGACTAAAGCCTACGAGCAGTACTTC.